A single sample gave rise to the 27 T cell receptor beta chains below, sequenced in a study of cytomegalovirus exposure and HLA in healthy donors. 60 Vbeta and 13 Jbeta primers were used in PCR. TCRdb's table, derived via immunoSEQ multiplex PCR, lists solely in-frame clones and lacks some. The profile shows hundreds of thousands of clones, roughly 85% of them singletons. Sample: PBMCs. The receptor set was obtained from a man aged 18 to 30 in good health and CMV-seronegative.

The gene calls are TRBV15 and TRBJ2-2, with a weak D call TRBD1 (6 bases). The CDR3 extends over 17 amino acids. Germline V lookup: CDR1 LNHNV, CDR2 YYDKDF (reference sequence). The germline V and J ends were trimmed by 5 bases and 2 bases, with 18 bases remaining between them. The CDR3 sequence: CATSEQQGSSNTGELFF. In DNA form, the CDR3 reads TGTGCCACCAGCGAACAACAGGGATCTAGCAACACCGGGGAGCTGTTTTTT.

The chain couples TRBV5-6 to TRBJ2-1; 9 positions match TRBD2. This CDR3 has 15 residues. V was clipped by 0 bases and J by 7 bases; unmatched bases: 5. Germline lookup yields CDR1 SGHDT and CDR2 YYEEEE. CDR3 in amino acids: CASSLDASGKNEQFF. In DNA form, the CDR3 reads TGTGCCAGCAGCTTGGATGCTAGCGGGAAAAATGAGCAGTTCTTC.

V usage is TRBV28 and J usage is TRBJ2-7; TRBD2 matches 8 bases. With V trimmed by 6 bases and J by 6 bases, 13 bases remained unmatched. The CDR3 totals 15 residues. Germline values: CDR1 MDHEN, CDR2 SYDVKM. The CDR3 nucleotides are TGTGCCAGCAGCCCGGGGGGGCCCCCCATCGGCGAGCAGTACTTC. Amino acids: CASSPGGPPIGEQYF.

The rearrangement joins TRBV4-2 to TRBJ2-1, with TRBD2 matching over 12 bases. Germline CDR1 is LGHNA and CDR2 is YNFKEQ. This CDR3 spans 14 amino acids. With 5 bases clipped from V and 7 bases from J, the junction kept 3 bases outside the gene matches. This chain's CDR3 is CASSDGTSGNEQFF. Here the CDR3 DNA reads TGTGCCAGCAGCGACGGGACTAGCGGGAATGAGCAGTTCTTC.

The chain joins TRBV27 to TRBJ2-3; possibly TRBD2 for D (6 bases). This CDR3 contains 17 residues. The germline CDR1 and CDR2 sequences are MNHEY and SMNVEV (reference sequence). V dropped 6 bases and J dropped 4 bases, with 23 bases sitting between them. The CDR3 loop is CASSPLPLREAPDTQYF. The CDR3 DNA reads TGTGCCAGCAGCCCTCTCCCCCTTAGGGAGGCACCAGATACGCAGTATTTT.

The chain has TRBV4-3 and TRBJ1-6, with a tentative D call TRBD1 (6 bases). V gave up 2 bases and J gave up 10 bases, with 18 bases separating them. CDR1 and CDR2 from the germline V gene are LGHNA and YSLEER. The CDR3 has 16 amino acids. The CDR3, as DNA: TGCGCCAGCAGCCAATTTGGTGGCAGGGGTGGATCACCCCTCCACTTT. Translated: CASSQFGGRGGSPLHF.

A remark on this clone: At one end the junction does not follow the germline gene, possibly because of a read error. Other DNA sequences in this sample translate to the same CDR3. This rearrangement joins TRBV6-6 to TRBJ2-7, with 8 bases fitting TRBD2. The CDR3 runs to 15 residues. Looked up from germline, CDR1 is MNHNY and CDR2 is SVGAGI (reference sequence). DNA of the CDR3: TGTGCCAGCAGTTACACCGGGACTAGTGGATACGAGCAGTACTTT. Translated, it gives CASSYTGTSGYEQYF.

This clone was recorded once. J is TRBJ2-3 and V is TRBV11-3; tentatively, D is TRBD1 (7 bases). Trimming took 5 bases from V and 0 from J, leaving 15 bases between them. Germline lookup yields CDR1 SGHNT and CDR2 YENEEA. CDR3 size: 16 residues. The CDR3 DNA is TGTGCCAGCAGCCGACTAGGGGGCGGGAGCACAGATACGCAGTATTTT. Translating gives CASSRLGGGSTDTQYF.

The CDR3 DNA sequence: TGTGCCAGCACCATACCCGGGGGGCAGTGGGCTTTCTTT. This gives the protein CASTIPGGQWAFF. The genes are TRBV5-8 and TRBJ1-1; perhaps TRBD1 as D (6 bases). This CDR3 spans 13 amino acids. Trimming took off 6 bases at V and 11 bases at J, with 20 bases between the two ends. Per the germline V gene, CDR1 is SGHTS and CDR2 is YDEGEE.

The rearrangement joins TRBV6-5 to TRBJ2-7; 10 bases match TRBD1. The germline V gene encodes CDR1 MNHEY and CDR2 SVGAGI. The V and J ends lost 8 bases and 4 bases, in that order; junction bases with no gene match: 8. The CDR3 runs to 14 residues. CDR3 bases: TGTGCCAGCGGAACACCGGGACAGGGGTACGAGCAGTACTTC. It is translated as CASGTPGQGYEQYF.

The genes are TRBV9 and TRBJ2-2, with 10 positions matching TRBD2. Losses at the gene ends were 0 bases for V and 5 bases for J; bases not matched to a gene: 13. The CDR3 runs 19 residues. From germline, CDR1 is SGDLS and CDR2 YYNGEE. Here the CDR3 reads CASSVERVAGGWGTGELFF. CDR3 DNA: TGTGCCAGCAGCGTAGAGAGGGTAGCGGGAGGATGGGGAACCGGGGAGCTGTTTTTT.

The rearrangement uses TRBV20-1 and TRBJ1-1, with D tentatively TRBD1 (5 bases). V lost 3 bases and J 11 bases, leaving 10 bases between the germline ends. The CDR3 extends over 10 amino acids. Germline V gives CDR1 DFQATT, CDR2 SNEGSKA (reference sequence). The CDR3 is CSARGQAAFF. DNA for the CDR3: TGCAGTGCTAGGGGGCAAGCGGCTTTCTTT.

The rearrangement links TRBV12-5 to TRBJ1-2; possibly TRBD1 for D (6 bases). Per the germline V gene, CDR1 is LGHNT and CDR2 is FRNRAP. The CDR3 spans 19 residues. Between the trimmed V and J ends, which lost 3 bases and 0 bases, there was a span of 23 bases. The CDR3, as DNA: TGTGCTAGTGGTTTCTCCACAATAACCGGGACATCGACTAACTATGGCTACACCTTC. Protein: CASGFSTITGTSTNYGYTF.

The chain links TRBV7-3 to TRBJ2-1; D unresolved. V lost 5 bases and J lost 5, with 10 bases in between. This CDR3 region has 13 residues. The germline CDR1 and CDR2 sequences are SGHTA and FQGTGA. The chain's CDR3 is CASSPPHNNEQFF. CDR3 coding DNA: TGTGCCAGCAGCCCGCCCCACAACAATGAGCAGTTCTTC.

This rearrangement joins TRBV7-9 to TRBJ2-1, with a tentative D call TRBD2 (5 bases). With 5 bases removed from V and 5 bases from J, the gap between germline ends came to 13 bases. Germline lookup yields CDR1 SEHNR and CDR2 FQNEAQ (reference sequence). The CDR3 sequence is 14 residues long. The CDR3 nucleotides are TGTGCCAGCAGCCCGAGGGCCCGGGACAATGAGCAGTTCTTC. It is translated as CASSPRARDNEQFF.

V gene TRBV29-1 combines with J gene TRBJ1-2; D ambiguous. Germline V gene lookup returns CDR1 SQVTM and CDR2 ANQGSEA. V gave up 8 bases and J gave up 0 bases, with 16 bases separating them. This CDR3 has 14 residues. In DNA form, the CDR3 reads TGCAGCTCCACGAGGACGGACTCTAACTATGGCTACACCTTC. Translated: CSSTRTDSNYGYTF.

The rearrangement joins TRBV28 to TRBJ1-2; 8 bases align to TRBD1. Looked up from germline, CDR1 is MDHEN and CDR2 is SYDVKM. The V gene end was trimmed by 4 bases and the J gene end by 7 bases; junction bases not matched to a gene: 8. The CDR3 extends over 14 amino acids. The CDR3 here is CASSSGQGWFGYTF. The CDR3 bases are TGTGCCAGCAGTTCAGGACAGGGATGGTTTGGCTACACCTTC.

This clone was recorded once. The chain uses TRBV4-2 and TRBJ2-7; the match to TRBD1 covers 9 bases. The CDR3 runs to 16 residues. Germline CDR1 is LGHNA and CDR2 is YNFKEQ. Germline trimming cut 2 bases from V and 4 bases from J; bases unmatched to any gene: 9. For the CDR3, the DNA is TGTGCCAGCAGCCAACCTGCCGACAGGGGGATTTACGAGCAGTACTTC. Amino acid sequence: CASSQPADRGIYEQYF.

The CDR3 loop is CASSLELTEAFF. The CDR3 nucleotides read TGTGCCAGCAGCTTAGAACTCACGGAAGCTTTCTTT. The genes are TRBV7-9 and TRBJ1-1, with unresolved D. Trimming stripped 1 base from V and 8 bases from J, with 8 bases between. Germline V lookup: CDR1 SEHNR, CDR2 FQNEAQ (reference sequence). The CDR3 sequence is 12 residues long.

The chain employs TRBV7-3 and TRBJ1-2; TRBD1 aligns across 10 bases. Germline V CDR1 and CDR2: SGHTA, FQGTGA. The ends lost 5 bases at V and 3 bases at J; junction bases unmatched: 6. There are 15 residues in the CDR3. CDR3 amino acids: CASSLTGTGDYGYTF. CDR3 DNA sequence: TGTGCCAGCAGCCTTACCGGGACAGGGGACTATGGCTACACCTTC.

The rearrangement links TRBV5-1 to TRBJ2-7, with 10 nucleotides matching TRBD1. Trimming cost V 0 bases and J 3 bases; bases outside gene matches: 0. Per germline, CDR1 SGHRS and CDR2 YFSETQ. There are 14 residues in the CDR3. CDR3 sequence: CASSLGDRGYEQYF. The CDR3 DNA reads as TGCGCCAGCAGCTTGGGGGACAGGGGCTACGAGCAGTACTTC. Combining the CDR3 with reference TRBV5-1 and TRBJ2-7 gives the whole variable domain KAGVTQTPRYLIKTRGQQVTLSCSPISGHRSVSWYQQTPGQGLQFLFEYFSETQRNKGNFPGRFSGRQFSNSRSEMNVSTLELGDSALYLCASSLGDRGYEQYFGPGTRLTVT.

The genes are TRBV29-1 and TRBJ2-5; weak D call: TRBD2 (5 bases). The J call is doubtful: the DNA matches TRBJ2-7 better. The CDR3 extends over 15 amino acids. Germline CDR1 is SQVTM and CDR2 is ANQGSEA. In DNA form, the CDR3 reads TGCAGCGTTATCGACCTACGAAGGAGCGGCTACGAGCAGTACTTC. Protein: CSVIDLRRSGYEQYF.

This chain links TRBV11-3 with TRBJ1-1; D is unclear. Germline V gene data show CDR1 as SGHNT and CDR2 as YENEEA. The CDR3 has 12 residues. Trimming left V 6 bases short and J 5 bases short, with 10 bases between. CDR3 nucleotides: TGTGCCAGCAGGGGGAGGGCTACTGAAGCTTTCTTT. Protein product: CASRGRATEAFF.

This clone was recorded once. This chain joins TRBV28 and TRBJ2-5; 9 bases line up with TRBD1. With 6 bases clipped from V and 1 base from J, the junction kept 12 bases outside the gene matches. The CDR3 totals 17 residues. The V gene's germline CDR1 is MDHEN and CDR2 SYDVKM. The CDR3 here is CASRAPPGGQGQETQYF. In DNA, the CDR3 is TGTGCCAGCAGAGCACCCCCCGGGGGACAGGGCCAAGAGACCCAGTACTTC.

The chain employs TRBV2 and TRBJ2-3; D may be TRBD1 (5 bases). Germline V lookup: CDR1 SNHLY, CDR2 FYNNEI. This CDR3 has 13 amino acids. Trimming shortened V by 10 bases and J by 2 bases, and 13 bases separated the two germline ends. CDR3 sequence (DNA): TGTGCCAATCGACAGACCAACACAGATACGCAGTATTTT. It yields the protein CANRQTNTDTQYF.

There are many counts of this clone. The chain carries TRBV11-2 and TRBJ1-1, with D possibly being TRBD1 (5 bases). From germline, CDR1 is SGHAT and CDR2 FQNNGV. This CDR3 spans 15 amino acids. Trimming pared 7 bases from V and 1 base from J, leaving 16 bases between. The DNA of the CDR3 is TGTGCCAGCAACTACATGGGGGGGTCGAACACTGAAGCTTTCTTT. It encodes CASNYMGGSNTEAFF. The full variable domain, rest sourced from reference TRBV11-2 and TRBJ1-1, is EAGVAQSPRYKIIEKRQSVAFWCNPISGHATLYWYQQILGQGPKLLIQFQNNGVVDDSQLPKDRFSAERLKGVDSTLKIQPAKLEDSAVYLCASNYMGGSNTEAFFGQGTRLTVV.

This clone was seen once. The chain is built from TRBV6-4 and TRBJ2-1; 8 bases fit TRBD1. CDR1 and CDR2 (germline): MRHNA, SNTAGT. The CDR3 length is 14 residues. V trimming: 7 bases; J trimming: 7 bases; junction bases outside the gene matches: 9. The CDR3 here is CASIDRGKRNEQFF. In DNA, the CDR3 is TGTGCCAGCATCGACAGGGGAAAGAGGAATGAGCAGTTCTTC.